These 9 T cell receptor beta chains were all obtained from the same sample, sequenced in a study of T cell changes during pregnancy in multiple sclerosis. Repertoires were generated with immunoSEQ multiplex PCR, while TCRdb's copy carries only in-frame clones and drops some. The data show about 64,000 clones, with 80% to 95% seen just once and more than 1.2% held by the top ten. Sample: peripheral blood, taken in the second trimester of pregnancy. The origin of the receptors is a female donor with multiple sclerosis, enrolled in a pregnancy study.

The V and J genes are TRBV5-6 and TRBJ2-7; TRBD1 matches 7 bases. The CDR3 runs to 14 residues. The V segment lost 4 bases and the J segment 0 bases; nucleotides outside the gene matches: 4. Germline V CDR1 and CDR2: SGHDT, YYEEEE. The DNA of the CDR3 is TGTGCCAGCAGCAATTGGGACAGCTCCTACGAGCAGTACTTC. It codes for CASSNWDSSYEQYF.

The chain combines TRBV4-1 with TRBJ2-1; 11 bases agree with TRBD2. The germline V gene encodes CDR1 MGHRA and CDR2 YSYEKL. Trimming cost V 4 bases and J 5 bases; bases outside gene matches: 13. The CDR3 totals 18 residues. CDR3 in DNA: TGCGCCAGCAGCCCCCGGCTAGCGGGAGGTTTGCGTCACAATGAGCAGTTCTTC. This gives the protein CASSPRLAGGLRHNEQFF.

The V call is TRBV6-5, the J call TRBJ2-5; TRBD2 might be the D (5 bases). The CDR3 totals 13 residues. Trimming pared 5 bases from V and 0 bases from J, leaving 7 bases between. CDR1 is MNHEY and CDR2 is SVGAGI in the germline V gene. For the CDR3, the DNA is TGTGCCAGCAGTCGGAGGAACCAAGAGACCCAGTACTTC. It is translated as CASSRRNQETQYF.

This clone was observed a single time. The V call is TRBV28, the J call TRBJ2-7, with D possibly matching TRBD2 (5 bases). Per the germline V gene, CDR1 is MDHEN and CDR2 is SYDVKM. CDR3 length equals 14 residues. V was pared by 2 bases and J by 4 bases, with 12 bases between. The CDR3 DNA reads TGTGCCAGCAGTTTACCCTCCGGGGTTTACGAGCAGTACTTC. Its translation is CASSLPSGVYEQYF. The full variable domain, with the rest looked up from reference TRBV28 and TRBJ2-7, is DVKVTQSSRYLVKRTGEKVFLECVQDMDHENMFWYRQDPGLGLRLIYFSYDVKMKEKGDIPEGYSVSREKKERFSLILESASTNQTSMYLCASSLPSGVYEQYFGPGTRLTVT.

This chain links TRBV4-1 with TRBJ1-2, with D possibly TRBD1 on 6 matching bases. Looked up from germline, CDR1 is MGHRA and CDR2 is YSYEKL. Trimming cost V 0 bases and J 5 bases, with 10 bases left between them. The CDR3 sequence is 14 residues long. Written as DNA, the CDR3 is TGCGCCAGCAGCCAAGAGGCCAGGGGATATGGCTACACCTTC. This encodes CASSQEARGYGYTF.

The genes are TRBV2 and TRBJ2-3; D not certain. The V end lost 4 bases, the J end lost 2 bases, and 13 bases lay between the germline ends. CDR3 length: 15 residues. In germline, CDR1 is SNHLY, CDR2 FYNNEI. CDR3 bases: TGTGCCAGCAGTGTCGGTAGCAGTTACACAGATACGCAGTATTTT. Protein product: CASSVGSSYTDTQYF.

The chain joins TRBV28 to TRBJ2-7; weak D call: TRBD1 (6 bases). Germline V gene sequence: CDR1 MDHEN, CDR2 SYDVKM. V was cut by 5 bases and J by 4 bases, with 15 bases left in between. The CDR3 is 14 residues long. The CDR3 reads CASSPAEGTYEQYF. The DNA of the CDR3 is TGTGCCAGCAGTCCCGCCGAGGGGACATACGAGCAGTACTTC.

The genes are TRBV28 and TRBJ2-5, with 8 bases that match TRBD1. CDR1 and CDR2 from the germline V gene are MDHEN and SYDVKM. The junction had 4 bases not matched to a gene; V was cut back by 3 bases and J by 1 base. This CDR3 has 15 amino acids. In nucleotides, the CDR3 is TGTGCCAGCAGTTTTAACAGGGGGTTCCAAGAGACCCAGTACTTC. Its translation: CASSFNRGFQETQYF.

The CDR3 sequence is CASSLAGSPLEQYF. The CDR3, as DNA: TGTGCCAGCAGTCTAGCGGGGTCCCCTTTGGAGCAGTACTTC. The chain links TRBV28 to TRBJ2-7; 9 bases agree with TRBD2. Germline trimming cut 5 bases from V and 7 bases from J; bases unmatched to any gene: 9. Germline CDR1 MDHEN, CDR2 SYDVKM. The CDR3 is 14 amino acids.